This T cell receptor beta chain is drawn from a study of identical twins. Findings and limits, study-wide: It was cross-sectional statistical analysis, not following the same donors, that the conclusions relied on.

At least ten counts were recorded for this clonotype. Its specificity is unknown. The CDR3 extends over 13 amino acids. Trimming pared 4 bases from V and 11 bases from J, leaving 16 bases between. Germline assignment: CDR1 SGHTA and CDR2 FQGNSA. TCRdb analysed the 5' RACE reads with MiXCR anew, one entry per CDR3 protein. The sample has hundreds of thousands of distinct CDR3 sequences, more than 6.5% seen once; the top ten hold more than 1.5%. These data were also filed under a second study, of yellow fever vaccine responses in identical twins.

V and J are TRBV7-2 and TRBJ2-3; unclear D gene. The sample taken for sequencing was memory (CD45RO+) T cells sorted from blood. This TCR was recovered from a young woman in good health. CDR3 bases: TGTGCCAGCAGCTCCCCGCCGAGATCTCAGCAGTATTTT. Its translation: CASSSPPRSQQYF.